This T cell receptor beta chain was captured in a study of Ad26.COV2.S vaccination and SARS-CoV-2 variants. In the study overall: COV1001, an Ad26.COV2.S trial, supplied this vaccine-arm donor.

TCRdb's copy holds only in-frame clones and misses some; the assay was immunoSEQ multiplex PCR. This table has about 420,000 clones, approximately 90% appearing once. The treatment was: around 19 received Ad26.COV2.S at low or high dose, single or two shots; 5 received placebo; per-sample allocation not given. The investigators took samples on day 63 after the first vaccine or placebo injection. This vaccine is an Ad26 vector that expresses the Wuhan-strain SARS-CoV-2 spike. Germline V gene lookup returns CDR1 SGHVS and CDR2 FQNEAQ. V lost 5 bases to trimming and J lost 5 bases; unmatched junction nucleotides: 8. The CDR3 runs 14 residues.

This sequence originates from a person aged 18 to 59 who received the Ad26.COV2.S COVID-19 vaccine or a placebo. This chain links TRBV7-8 with TRBJ2-7, with TRBD1 matching 8 bases. Sequences were derived from peripheral blood, sampled in a trial of Ad26.COV2.S vaccine versus placebo. The CDR3 is CASSHGTGFHEQYF. DNA for the CDR3: TGTGCCAGCAGCCACGGGACAGGCTTCCACGAGCAGTACTTC.